Listed below are T cell receptor beta chains from one sample, sequenced in a study of T-cell memory formation after mild COVID-19. In TCRdb, the 5' RACE reads were re-called with MiXCR into one record per CDR3 protein. The sample lists around 450,000 distinct CDR3 sequences; roughly a quarter were seen once. Sequencing was performed on PBMCs or a T cell subset sorted from them (not recorded which). The receptors stem from an adult woman who had mild COVID-19 (a few samples of this study predate the infection). Cell type and time point are not known. The CDR3 runs from the conserved cysteine through the conserved F or W. D genes are given only for firm matches.

J gene	CDR3 length	V gene	D gene	CDR3 protein
TRBJ2-1	15	TRBV27	TRBD2	CASSPPLAGHNEQFF
TRBJ2-5	15	TRBV4-1	NA	CASSLLPGPQETQYF
TRBJ2-2	17	TRBV7-2	TRBD2	CASSLGLAGAHTGELFF
TRBJ2-5	16	TRBV9	TRBD1	CASSVRQGGSGETQYF
TRBJ2-7	14	TRBV27	TRBD2	CASSWAGEGFEQYF
TRBJ2-1	16	TRBV7-2	NA	CASSLALRGFYNEQFF
TRBJ2-7	11	TRBV25-1	TRBD1	CAATGAVEQYF
TRBJ2-1	14	TRBV30	NA	CAWRPAPGWGEQFF
TRBJ2-7	17	TRBV7-6	NA	CASSHPPGEEGPYEQYF
TRBJ1-4	12	TRBV29-1	NA	CSVAGQLEKLFF
TRBJ2-3	14	TRBV20-1	NA	CSARDRRLRDTQYF
TRBJ2-3	17	TRBV20-1	NA	CSARDGEGGPFTDTQYF
TRBJ2-3	14	TRBV7-9	NA	CASSLQGITDTQYF